A selection of T cell receptor beta chains follows, all from one sample in a study of cytomegalovirus exposure and HLA in healthy donors. Assay: immunoSEQ multiplex PCR; the TCRdb copy retains only in-frame clones and omits some. The sample holds about 160,000 clones, 80% to 90% seen once. The sample comprised PBMCs. These receptor sequences come from a man in his fifties in good health and CMV-seropositive. CDR3s leave out the opening cysteine and the closing phenylalanine or tryptophan. Each record gives: clone size, V gene, J gene, CDR3 protein. Rows give clone size only sometimes, using once, few, many, or a class for an expanded clone.

abundance: .
v_gene: TRBV18
j_gene: TRBJ2-3
CDR3aa: ASSPEGQGTRTDTQY

abundance: .
v_gene: TRBV9
j_gene: TRBJ1-1
CDR3aa: ASSSLGQLNTEAF

abundance: .
v_gene: TRBV7-9
j_gene: TRBJ2-1
CDR3aa: ASSLMRTGGYNEQF

abundance: once
v_gene: TRBV7-9
j_gene: TRBJ2-3
CDR3aa: SSSPGGAGGSTDTQY

abundance: .
v_gene: TRBV5-6
j_gene: TRBJ1-1
CDR3aa: ASSLETQDTEAF

abundance: .
v_gene: TRBV30
j_gene: TRBJ1-1
CDR3aa: AWRGGQNTEAF

abundance: .
v_gene: TRBV7-2
j_gene: TRBJ1-3
CDR3aa: ASSRTGGSGNTIY

abundance: few
v_gene: TRBV7-6
j_gene: TRBJ1-1
CDR3aa: ASSENFRTEAF

abundance: .
v_gene: TRBV15
j_gene: TRBJ2-1
CDR3aa: ATSSLSGASSYNEQF

abundance: .
v_gene: TRBV13
j_gene: TRBJ2-2
CDR3aa: ASSSRAGELF

abundance: .
v_gene: TRBV5-1
j_gene: TRBJ1-4
CDR3aa: ASSLDRGGEKLF

abundance: .
v_gene: TRBV4-3
j_gene: TRBJ1-1
CDR3aa: ASSQTPGQPSTEAF

abundance: .
v_gene: TRBV5-5
j_gene: TRBJ2-5
CDR3aa: ASSLIEGSPSY

abundance: .
v_gene: TRBV5-1
j_gene: TRBJ2-3
CDR3aa: ASSLMWLTDTQY